This entry lists 31 T cell receptor beta chains sequenced from one sample in a study of blood T cells in healthy people across ages. Combining a sample-barcoded 5' primer with a J-beta primer mix, a second PCR ran for about 6 to 12 cycles. TCRdb ran MiXCR on the 5' RACE reads and lists one entry per CDR3 protein. The sample holds fewer than 2,000,000 distinct CDR3 sequences; about two fifths are singletons and the top ten take under 25%. The specimen sequenced was blood. These receptors came from a human donor in good health.

A few counts support this clonotype. The chain links TRBV20-1 to TRBJ2-5, with D hard to call. Germline V gives CDR1 DFQATT, CDR2 SNEGSKA (reference sequence). Trimming shortened V by 4 bases and J by 2 bases, and 14 bases separated the two germline ends. The CDR3 has 14 amino acids. The CDR3 reads CSANEQHQQETQYF. As DNA, the CDR3 is TGCAGTGCTAATGAACAACACCAACAAGAGACCCAGTACTTC.

This clonotype has more than one count but fewer than ten. The rearrangement joins TRBV7-2 to TRBJ2-7, with unresolved D. Between the trimmed V and J ends, which lost 2 bases and 3 bases, there was a span of 5 bases. This CDR3 is built from 12 residues. Germline values: CDR1 SGHTA, CDR2 FQGNSA. The CDR3 DNA reads TGTGCCAGCAGCTTATATTTCTACGAGCAGTACTTC. Residues: CASSLYFYEQYF.

Only a few counts were recorded for this clonotype. The chain is built from TRBV6-2 or TRBV6-3 and TRBJ2-1; 10 positions match TRBD1. This CDR3 comprises 17 residues. Germline V CDR1 and CDR2: MNHEY, SVGEGT. J gave up 7 bases and V 0 bases, and 9 bases lay outside the gene matches. CDR3: CASSYSGWDRGLNEQFF. The CDR3 nucleotides are TGTGCCAGCAGTTACTCGGGTTGGGACAGGGGATTGAATGAGCAGTTCTTC.

The rearrangement links TRBV4-3 to TRBJ2-7, with D perhaps TRBD1 (5 bases). The CDR3 spans 16 residues. Per the germline V gene, CDR1 is LGHNA and CDR2 is YSLEER. Trimming took off 0 bases at V and 5 bases at J, with 17 bases between the two ends. This CDR3 reads CASSQDLGHLGNEQYF. In DNA, the CDR3 is TGCGCCAGCAGCCAAGATCTGGGGCACCTTGGCAACGAGCAGTACTTC.

This clonotype was seen a few times. The rearrangement links TRBV15 to TRBJ1-2, with a weak D call TRBD1 (6 bases). Germline CDR1 is LNHNV and CDR2 is YYDKDF (reference sequence). The CDR3 spans 15 residues. Trimming took off 1 base at V and 4 bases at J, with 13 bases between the two ends. The CDR3 reads CATSRGDNDPYGYTF. In DNA form, the CDR3 reads TGTGCCACCAGCAGAGGGGACAACGACCCCTATGGCTACACCTTC.

The rearrangement uses TRBV20-1 and TRBJ2-4; D possibly matches TRBD1 or TRBD2 (6 bases each). Near its end, the DNA agrees better with TRBJ2-7, so the J call may be wrong. The length of the CDR3 is 14 residues. Germline CDR1 is DFQATT and CDR2 is SNEGSKA (reference sequence). CDR3 in amino acids: CSARDRTGRNEQYF. In DNA form, the CDR3 reads TGCAGTGCTAGAGATAGAACAGGGAGGAACGAGCAGTACTTC.

This clonotype has only one observation. The chain recombines TRBV6-6 with TRBJ1-5; a possible D gene is TRBD1 (5 bases). Germline V gene data show CDR1 as MNHNY and CDR2 as SVGAGI (reference sequence). The CDR3 covers 17 residues. Trimming removed 2 bases at V and 1 base at J, with 15 bases between. The CDR3 DNA reads as TGTGCCAGCAGTTACGGGACGGCCGGGGGAAGCAATCAGCCCCAGCATTTT. Amino acids: CASSYGTAGGSNQPQHF.

As for this clonotype: At one of its ends the junction is not consistent with the germline gene, which may arise from a read error. The chain couples TRBV3-1 to TRBJ1-2; no reliable D call. Germline V gene lookup returns CDR1 LGHDT and CDR2 YNNKEL (reference sequence). The CDR3 runs to 19 residues. The CDR3 coding sequence is TGTGCCGGCAGCCAAGAGTTACCCCGGGTGAGTGCCATGGGCTATGGCTACACCTTC. It is translated as CAGSQELPRVSAMGYGYTF.

This clonotype was seen ten or more times. The chain joins TRBV7-8 to TRBJ2-1; weak D call: TRBD1 (6 bases). This CDR3 contains 13 residues. Germline V lookup: CDR1 SGHVS, CDR2 FQNEAQ. Deletions cut 4 bases from V and 5 bases from J, with 9 bases between. The CDR3 loop reads CASSSDRNNEQFF. DNA of the CDR3: TGTGCCAGCAGCTCCGACAGGAACAATGAGCAGTTCTTC.

This sequence joins TRBV11-2 and TRBJ2-7, with D possibly matching TRBD2 (6 bases). The CDR3 contains 15 residues. V lost 1 base to trimming and J lost 0 bases, with 10 bases between them. Germline-derived CDR1 and CDR2 are SGHAT and FQNNGV. CDR3 region: CASSLVYGSSYEQYF. DNA of the CDR3: TGTGCCAGCAGCTTAGTTTACGGGAGCTCCTACGAGCAGTACTTC.

The chain carries TRBV6-6 and TRBJ1-5, with D perhaps TRBD1 (6 bases). The CDR3 has 17 amino acids. CDR1 MNHNY and CDR2 SVGAGI come from the germline V gene (reference sequence). V gave up 4 bases and J gave up 0 bases, with 16 bases separating them. The CDR3 sequence: CASSSDPTGSSNQPQHF. As DNA, the CDR3 is TGTGCCAGCAGTTCCGACCCCACAGGGTCTAGCAATCAGCCCCAGCATTTT.

This clonotype came up a few times. The V call is TRBV29-1, the J call TRBJ2-5; D perhaps matches TRBD1 (5 bases). V was trimmed by 4 bases and J by 2 bases, leaving 20 bases between them. The CDR3 contains 16 residues. Per germline, CDR1 SQVTM and CDR2 ANQGSEA. CDR3 bases: TGCAGCGTTGGGGGCTTAGCAAGGTCCCGACAAGAGACCCAGTACTTC. It translates to CSVGGLARSRQETQYF.

The CDR3 DNA follows: TGTGCCAGCAGCTTAGTAGCGGGTAACACCGGGGAGCTGTTTTTT. Its protein product is CASSLVAGNTGELFF. The rearrangement links TRBV7-2 to TRBJ2-2, with 7 bases that match TRBD2. J was trimmed by 2 bases and V by 1 base; bases with no gene match: 1. CDR3 size: 15 residues. Germline CDR1 is SGHTA and CDR2 is FQGNSA.

This clonotype showed up just a few times. This sequence joins TRBV18 and TRBJ2-5; unclear D gene. The germline V gene encodes CDR1 KGHSH and CDR2 LQKENI. The CDR3 totals 13 residues. Trimming cost V 2 bases and J 3 bases, with 7 bases left between them. CDR3 coding DNA: TGTGCCAGCTCACCAGGGTCCGAAGAGACCCAGTACTTC. The encoded protein is CASSPGSEETQYF.

This clonotype has a handful of counts. The chain links TRBV9 to TRBJ1-2; possibly TRBD1 for D (5 bases). The CDR3 extends over 13 amino acids. Trimming removed 4 bases at V and 4 bases at J, with 11 bases between. Per germline, CDR1 SGDLS and CDR2 YYNGEE. DNA for the CDR3: TGTGCCAGCAGCCCCGACAGCGGCTATGGCTACACCTTC. This sequence encodes CASSPDSGYGYTF. Drawing the rest from reference TRBV9 and TRBJ1-2, the complete variable domain is DSGVTQTPKHLITATGQRVTLRCSPRSGDLSVYWYQQSLDQGLQFLIQYYNGEERAKGNILERFSAQQFPDLHSELNLSSLELGDSALYFCASSPDSGYGYTFGSGTRLTVV.

The DNA for the CDR3 is TGTGCCAGCAATATGGGGCTGACAGGGGCGGTGTGGTACGAGCAGTACTTC. Its translation: CASNMGLTGAVWYEQYF. This chain joins TRBV7-8 and TRBJ2-7, with TRBD1 matching 8 bases. Germline loops: CDR1 SGHVS, CDR2 FQNEAQ. The CDR3 is made up of 17 amino acids. Trimming cost V 7 bases and J 4 bases; bases outside gene matches: 18.

This chain connects TRBV20-1 to TRBJ1-2; D not resolved. The germline gives CDR1 DFQATT, CDR2 SNEGSKA (reference sequence). V dropped 1 base and J dropped 9 bases, with 12 bases sitting between them. This CDR3 contains 12 residues. The CDR3: CSARVGGERYTF. In DNA form, the CDR3 reads TGCAGTGCTAGAGTGGGCGGGGAGCGCTACACCTTC.

This clonotype was recorded a few times. The V call is TRBV11-1, the J call TRBJ2-6, with D uncertain. The CDR3 extends over 15 amino acids. The germline gives CDR1 SGHAT, CDR2 FQDESV (reference sequence). V was trimmed by 5 bases and J by 1 base, leaving 9 bases between them. The CDR3 region has the DNA TGTGCCAGCAGCCTGGACGCATCTGGGGCCAACGTCCTGACTTTC. Translated, it gives CASSLDASGANVLTF. The whole variable domain, filled in from reference TRBV11-1 and TRBJ2-6, reads EAEVAQSPRYKITEKSQAVAFWCDPISGHATLYWYRQILGQGPELLVQFQDESVVDDSQLPKDRFSAERLKGVDSTLKIQPAELGDSAMYLCASSLDASGANVLTFGAGSRLTVL.

The chain uses TRBV20-1 and TRBJ1-5, with D hard to call. V was clipped by 6 bases and J by 7 bases, with 19 bases between them. This CDR3 spans 14 amino acids. The germline gives CDR1 DFQATT, CDR2 SNEGSKA (reference sequence). Here the CDR3 DNA reads TGCAGTGCCAGTCGAATGGGTGGGTCGCAGCCCCAGCATTTT. Translated, it gives CSASRMGGSQPQHF.

In this sample, this clonotype turned up many times. This chain uses TRBV29-1 with TRBJ2-3; TRBD2 matches 8 bases. The CDR3 runs to 13 residues. The V gene end was trimmed by 4 bases and the J gene end by 4 bases; junction bases not matched to a gene: 4. Germline assignment: CDR1 SQVTM and CDR2 ANQGSEA. The CDR3 bases are TGCAGCGTTGGAACTAGCGGCGCAGATACGCAGTATTTT. Translation gives CSVGTSGADTQYF.

Regarding this clonotype: A much larger clone sits a single nucleotide away, making a read error possible. The rearrangement joins TRBV6-5 to TRBJ2-7; no clear D gene. The CDR3 contains 15 residues. The V and J ends lost 0 bases and 0 bases respectively, with 9 bases between them. Germline CDR1 MNHEY, CDR2 SVGAGI. The CDR3 protein is CASSYSPPSSYEQYF. For the CDR3, the DNA is TGTGCCAGCAGTTACTCCCCCCCGAGCTCCTACGAGCAGTACTTC.

This sequence joins TRBV29-1 and TRBJ2-2; perhaps TRBD2 as D (5 bases). V lost 6 bases and J lost 1, with 12 bases in between. Germline CDR1 and CDR2: SQVTM and ANQGSEA. This CDR3 is 14 amino acids long. CDR3 sequence: CSVTLGGNTGELFF. CDR3 in DNA: TGCAGCGTAACACTCGGAGGGAACACCGGGGAGCTGTTTTTT.

This chain connects TRBV12-3 or TRBV12-4 to TRBJ2-1, with D perhaps TRBD1 (6 bases). The V and J ends lost 4 bases and 9 bases respectively, with 19 bases between them. The CDR3 extends over 15 amino acids. The DNA of the CDR3 is TGTGCCAGCAGTTCCACAGGGTACAGTAGTAGTGAGCAGTTCTTC. It is translated as CASSSTGYSSSEQFF.

V usage is TRBV20-1 and J usage is TRBJ1-4, with D possibly TRBD1 on 6 matching bases. Trimming took 1 base from V and 4 from J, leaving 10 bases between them. Germline values: CDR1 DFQATT, CDR2 SNEGSKA (reference sequence). The CDR3 loop spans 14 amino acids. The chain's CDR3 is CSARVGGGNEKLFF. CDR3 nucleotides: TGCAGTGCTAGAGTAGGGGGTGGTAATGAAAAACTGTTTTTT.

The V gene is TRBV18, the J gene TRBJ1-4; no clear D gene. Germline V lookup: CDR1 KGHSH, CDR2 LQKENI. The V gene lost 11 bases and the J gene lost 4 bases, with 14 bases spanning the gap. CDR3 size: 13 residues. The CDR3 reads CASRPGLNEKLFF. The CDR3, as DNA: TGTGCCTCCCGTCCGGGCCTTAATGAAAAACTGTTTTTT.

This clonotype was picked up a small number of times. V and J are TRBV9 and TRBJ2-1; D is possibly TRBD2 (6 bases). V was pared by 0 bases and J by 7 bases, with 14 bases between. CDR1 is SGDLS, CDR2 YYNGEE, per germline. The CDR3 contains 15 residues. DNA for the CDR3: TGTGCCAGCAGCGTAGTCGGGACTGGTAAGAATGAGCAGTTCTTC. Protein sequence: CASSVVGTGKNEQFF.

The chain recombines TRBV7-2 with TRBJ2-5, with D perhaps TRBD1 or TRBD2 (7 bases each). Germline lookup yields CDR1 SGHTA and CDR2 FQGNSA. The CDR3 sequence is 15 residues long. Trimming shortened V by 4 bases and J by 2 bases, and 14 bases separated the two germline ends. In nucleotides, the CDR3 is TGTGCCAGCAGCTCCCAGGGGGGGTGGCAAGAGACCCAGTACTTC. This codes for CASSSQGGWQETQYF.

V is TRBV9 and J is TRBJ2-1; 7 bases fit TRBD1. This CDR3 has 15 residues. V lost 0 bases and J lost 10; bases outside the gene matches: 10. The germline V gene encodes CDR1 SGDLS and CDR2 YYNGEE. CDR3 sequence: CASSVGRTGAWEQFF. CDR3 DNA: TGTGCCAGCAGCGTAGGGAGGACAGGTGCATGGGAGCAGTTCTTC. Combining the CDR3 with reference TRBV9 and TRBJ2-1 gives the whole variable domain DSGVTQTPKHLITATGQRVTLRCSPRSGDLSVYWYQQSLDQGLQFLIQYYNGEERAKGNILERFSAQQFPDLHSELNLSSLELGDSALYFCASSVGRTGAWEQFFGPGTRLTVL.

This clonotype was counted only a few times. The chain uses TRBV7-8 and TRBJ2-7; D possibly corresponds to TRBD1 (5 bases). V was pared by 5 bases and J by 2 bases, with 13 bases between. The CDR3 extends over 14 amino acids. CDR1 and CDR2 from the germline V gene are SGHVS and FQNEAQ. CDR3 nucleotides: TGTGCCAGCAGCCCGAACAGGATCCCCTACGAGCAGTACTTC. Its translation: CASSPNRIPYEQYF.

The chain employs TRBV12-3 or TRBV12-4 and TRBJ1-4; 7 positions agree with TRBD1. Germline trimming cut 3 bases from V and 5 bases from J; bases unmatched to any gene: 3. The CDR3 spans 14 residues. The CDR3 DNA reads as TGTGCCAGCAGTTTGACAGGGATGAATGAAAAACTGTTTTTT. Translated, it gives CASSLTGMNEKLFF.

This chain uses TRBV2 with TRBJ2-1; perhaps D is TRBD1 or TRBD2 (5 bases each). V lost 2 bases, J lost 3 bases, and 11 bases lay in between. CDR1 SNHLY and CDR2 FYNNEI come from the germline V gene. CDR3 size: 15 residues. CDR3 in DNA: TGTGCCAGCAGTGAACCAGGGACGGTCTACAATGAGCAGTTCTTC. It is translated as CASSEPGTVYNEQFF.